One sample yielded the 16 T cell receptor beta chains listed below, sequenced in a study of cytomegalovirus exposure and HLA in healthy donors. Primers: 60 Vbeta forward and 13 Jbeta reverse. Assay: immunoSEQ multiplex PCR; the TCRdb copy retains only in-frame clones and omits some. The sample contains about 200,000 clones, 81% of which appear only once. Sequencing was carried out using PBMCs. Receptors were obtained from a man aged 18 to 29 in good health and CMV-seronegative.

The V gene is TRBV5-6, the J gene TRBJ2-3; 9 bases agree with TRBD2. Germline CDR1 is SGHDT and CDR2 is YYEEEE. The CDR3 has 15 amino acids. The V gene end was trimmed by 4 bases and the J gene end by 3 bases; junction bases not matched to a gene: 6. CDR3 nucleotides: TGTGCCAGCAGCCTTTGGGCGGGAGGGACAGATACGCAGTATTTT. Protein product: CASSLWAGGTDTQYF.

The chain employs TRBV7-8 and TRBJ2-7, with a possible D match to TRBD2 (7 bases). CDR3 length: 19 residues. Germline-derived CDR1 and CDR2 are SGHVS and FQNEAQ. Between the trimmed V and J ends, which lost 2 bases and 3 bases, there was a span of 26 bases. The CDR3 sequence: CASSLPQRRGGETYYEQYF. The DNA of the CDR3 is TGTGCCAGCAGCTTACCCCAGCGTAGGGGGGGAGAGACTTACTACGAGCAGTACTTC. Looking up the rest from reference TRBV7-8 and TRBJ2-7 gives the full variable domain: GAGVSQSPRYKVAKRGQDVALRCDPISGHVSLFWYQQALGQGPEFLTYFQNEAQLDKSGLPSDRFFAERPEGSVSTLKIQRTQQEDSAVYLCASSLPQRRGGETYYEQYFGPGTRLTVT.

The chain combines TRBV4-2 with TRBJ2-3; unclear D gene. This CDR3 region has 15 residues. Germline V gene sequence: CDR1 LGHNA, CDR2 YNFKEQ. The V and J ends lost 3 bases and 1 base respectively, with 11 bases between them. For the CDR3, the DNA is TGTGCCAGCAGCCAGAATACGGTCGGCACAGATACGCAGTATTTT. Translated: CASSQNTVGTDTQYF.

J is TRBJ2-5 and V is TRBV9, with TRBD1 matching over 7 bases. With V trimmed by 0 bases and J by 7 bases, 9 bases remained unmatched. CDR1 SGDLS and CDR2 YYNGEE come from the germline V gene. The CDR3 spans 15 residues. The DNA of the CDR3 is TGTGCCAGCAGCGTAGAGCGGACAGGTGCGGCGACCCAGTACTTC. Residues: CASSVERTGAATQYF.

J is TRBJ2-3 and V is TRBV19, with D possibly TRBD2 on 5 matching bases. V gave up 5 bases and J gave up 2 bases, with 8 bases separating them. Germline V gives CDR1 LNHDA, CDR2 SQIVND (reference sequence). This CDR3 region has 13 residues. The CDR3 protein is CASSRGVTDTQYF. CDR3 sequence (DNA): TGTGCCAGTAGTCGGGGAGTCACAGATACGCAGTATTTT. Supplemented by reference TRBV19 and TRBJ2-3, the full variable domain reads DGGITQSPKYLFRKEGQNVTLSCEQNLNHDAMYWYRQDPGQGLRLIYYSQIVNDFQKGDIAEGYSVSREKKESFPLTVTSAQKNPTAFYLCASSRGVTDTQYFGPGTRLTVL.

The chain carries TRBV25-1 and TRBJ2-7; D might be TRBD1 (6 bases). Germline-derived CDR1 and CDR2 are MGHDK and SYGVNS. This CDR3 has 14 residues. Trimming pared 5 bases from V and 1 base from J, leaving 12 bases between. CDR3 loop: CASSPTGKSYEQYF. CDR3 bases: TGTGCCAGCAGTCCAACAGGGAAATCCTACGAGCAGTACTTC.

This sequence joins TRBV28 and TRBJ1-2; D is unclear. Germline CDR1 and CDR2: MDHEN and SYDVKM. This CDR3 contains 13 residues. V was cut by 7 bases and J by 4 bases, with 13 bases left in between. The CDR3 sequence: CASNLGGSYGYTF. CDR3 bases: TGTGCCAGCAACCTCGGAGGATCCTATGGCTACACCTTC.

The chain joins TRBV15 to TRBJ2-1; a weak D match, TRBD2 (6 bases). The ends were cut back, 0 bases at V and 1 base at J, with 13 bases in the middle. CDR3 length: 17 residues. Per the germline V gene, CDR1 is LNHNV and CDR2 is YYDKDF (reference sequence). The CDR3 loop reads CATSRDLGAGSYNEQFF. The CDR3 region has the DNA TGTGCCACCAGCAGAGATCTCGGGGCGGGATCCTACAATGAGCAGTTCTTC.

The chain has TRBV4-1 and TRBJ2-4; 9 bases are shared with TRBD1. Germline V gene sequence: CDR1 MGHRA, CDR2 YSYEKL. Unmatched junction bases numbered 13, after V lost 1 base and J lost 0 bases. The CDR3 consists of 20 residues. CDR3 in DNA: TGCGCCAGCAGCCAAGGGGACCTTAGGCGGGACAGGGCAGCCAAAAACATTCAGTACTTC. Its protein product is CASSQGDLRRDRAAKNIQYF.

The CDR3 spells CSVLVGSTDTQYF. CDR3 nucleotide sequence: TGCAGCGTTCTAGTTGGGAGCACAGATACGCAGTATTTT. The V gene is TRBV29-1, the J gene TRBJ2-3; D not resolved. CDR3 length: 13 residues. The V end was cut by 5 bases, the J end by 0 bases, with 9 bases between. The germline V gene encodes CDR1 SQVTM and CDR2 ANQGSEA.

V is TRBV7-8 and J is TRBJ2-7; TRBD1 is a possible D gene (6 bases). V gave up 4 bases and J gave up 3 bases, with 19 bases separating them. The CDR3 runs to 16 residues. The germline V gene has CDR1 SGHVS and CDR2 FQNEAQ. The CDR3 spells CASSSRDIDNNYEQYF. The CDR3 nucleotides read TGTGCCAGCAGCTCCCGGGACATCGATAACAACTACGAGCAGTACTTC. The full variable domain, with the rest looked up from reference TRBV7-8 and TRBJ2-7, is GAGVSQSPRYKVAKRGQDVALRCDPISGHVSLFWYQQALGQGPEFLTYFQNEAQLDKSGLPSDRFFAERPEGSVSTLKIQRTQQEDSAVYLCASSSRDIDNNYEQYFGPGTRLTVT.

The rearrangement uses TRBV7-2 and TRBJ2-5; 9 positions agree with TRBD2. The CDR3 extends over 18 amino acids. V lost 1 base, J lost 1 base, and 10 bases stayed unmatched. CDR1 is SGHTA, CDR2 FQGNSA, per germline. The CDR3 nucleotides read TGTGCCAGCAGCTTAGGGGGCATAGCGGGGGTCGTCCAAGAGACCCAGTACTTC. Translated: CASSLGGIAGVVQETQYF.

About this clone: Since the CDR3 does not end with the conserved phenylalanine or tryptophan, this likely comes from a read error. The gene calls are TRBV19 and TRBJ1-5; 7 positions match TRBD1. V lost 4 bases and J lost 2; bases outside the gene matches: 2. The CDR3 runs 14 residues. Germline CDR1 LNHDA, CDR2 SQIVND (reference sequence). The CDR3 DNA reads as TGTGCCAGTAGTAACGACAGGGGCAATCAGCCCCAGCATCTT. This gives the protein CASSNDRGNQPQHL.

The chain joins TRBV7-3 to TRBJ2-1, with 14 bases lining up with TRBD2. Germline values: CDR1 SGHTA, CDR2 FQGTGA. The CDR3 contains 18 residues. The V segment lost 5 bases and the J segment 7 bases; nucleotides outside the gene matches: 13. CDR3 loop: CASSQGLAGELRRNEQFF. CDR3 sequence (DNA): TGTGCCAGCAGCCAGGGACTAGCGGGAGAGCTAAGGCGGAATGAGCAGTTCTTC. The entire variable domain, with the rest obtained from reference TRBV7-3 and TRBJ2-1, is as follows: GAGVSQTPSNKVTEKGKYVELRCDPISGHTALYWYRQSLGQGPEFLIYFQGTGAADDSGLPNDRFFAVRPEGSVSTLKIQRTERGDSAVYLCASSQGLAGELRRNEQFFGPGTRLTVL.

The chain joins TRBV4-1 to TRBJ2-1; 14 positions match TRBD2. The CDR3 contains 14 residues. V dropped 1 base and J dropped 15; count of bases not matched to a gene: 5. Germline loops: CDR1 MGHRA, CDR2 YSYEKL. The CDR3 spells CASSQARLAGGLFF. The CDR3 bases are TGCGCCAGCAGCCAAGCCCGACTAGCGGGAGGGTTGTTCTTC.

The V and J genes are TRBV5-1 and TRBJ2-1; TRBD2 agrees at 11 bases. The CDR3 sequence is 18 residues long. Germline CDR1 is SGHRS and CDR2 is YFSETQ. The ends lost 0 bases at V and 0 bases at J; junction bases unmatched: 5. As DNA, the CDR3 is TGCGCCAGCAGCTTGGATGCTAGCGGGGGGAGCTCCTACAATGAGCAGTTCTTC. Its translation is CASSLDASGGSSYNEQFF.